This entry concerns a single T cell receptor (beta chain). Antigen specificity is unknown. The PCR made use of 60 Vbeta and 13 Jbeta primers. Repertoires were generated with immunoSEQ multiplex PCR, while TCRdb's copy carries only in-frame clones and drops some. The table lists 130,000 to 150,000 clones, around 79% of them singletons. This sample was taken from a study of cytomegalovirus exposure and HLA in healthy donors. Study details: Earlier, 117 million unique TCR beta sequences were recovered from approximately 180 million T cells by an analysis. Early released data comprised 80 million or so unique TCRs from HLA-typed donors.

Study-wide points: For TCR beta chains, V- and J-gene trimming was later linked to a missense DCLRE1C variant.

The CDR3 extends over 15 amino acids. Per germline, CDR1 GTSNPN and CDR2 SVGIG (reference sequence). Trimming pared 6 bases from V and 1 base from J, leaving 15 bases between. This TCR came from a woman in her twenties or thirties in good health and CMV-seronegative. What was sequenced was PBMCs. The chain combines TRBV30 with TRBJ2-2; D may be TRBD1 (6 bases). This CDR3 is CACIPGQQNTGELFF. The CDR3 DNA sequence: TGTGCCTGTATACCGGGACAACAGAACACCGGGGAGCTGTTTTTT.